This T cell receptor (beta chain) was sequenced in a study of blood T cell repertoires in COVID-19. Original data processing: It was from reference gene primer amplification that nucleated cell counts were estimated. TCRdb's table, derived via immunoSEQ multiplex PCR, lists solely in-frame clones and lacks some. V, J and clone size derive from that table, while D and trimming were established from the DNA sequence. The sample includes approximately 70,000 clones, roughly 80% of them seen just once. Looked up from germline, CDR1 is LNHNV and CDR2 is YYDKDF (reference sequence). V lost 1 base, J lost 4 bases, and 9 bases stayed unmatched. The CDR3 runs to 18 residues. This clone was seen more than once but under ten times.

The receptor comes from a man aged 60-69 years with COVID-19, enrolled during active disease. The chain is built from TRBV15 and TRBJ2-6; 8 nucleotides align to TRBD1. Sample: peripheral blood. CDR3 sequence reads: CATSRVRGRFSGANVLTF. CDR3 in DNA: TGTGCCACCAGCAGAGTCAGGGGGCGTTTTTCCGGGGCCAACGTCCTGACTTTC. Looking up the rest from reference TRBV15 and TRBJ2-6 gives the full variable domain: DAMVIQNPRYQVTQFGKPVTLSCSQTLNHNVMYWYQQKSSQAPKLLFHYYDKDFNNEADTPDNFQSRRPNTSFCFLDIRSPGLGDTAMYLCATSRVRGRFSGANVLTFGAGSRLTVL.